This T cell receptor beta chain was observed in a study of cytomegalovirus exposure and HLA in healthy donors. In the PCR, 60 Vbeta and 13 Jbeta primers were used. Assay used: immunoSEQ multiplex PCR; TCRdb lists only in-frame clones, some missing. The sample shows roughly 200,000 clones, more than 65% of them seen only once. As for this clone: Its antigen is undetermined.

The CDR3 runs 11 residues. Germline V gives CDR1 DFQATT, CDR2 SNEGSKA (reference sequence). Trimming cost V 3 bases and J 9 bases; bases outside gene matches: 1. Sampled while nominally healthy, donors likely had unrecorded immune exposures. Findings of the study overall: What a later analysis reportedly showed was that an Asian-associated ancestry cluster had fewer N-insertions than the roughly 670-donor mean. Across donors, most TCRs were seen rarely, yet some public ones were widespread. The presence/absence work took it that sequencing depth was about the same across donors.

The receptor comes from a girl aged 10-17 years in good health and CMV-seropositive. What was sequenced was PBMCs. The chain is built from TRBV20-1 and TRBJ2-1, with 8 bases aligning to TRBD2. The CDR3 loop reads CSASGGAEQFF. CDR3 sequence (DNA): TGCAGTGCTAGCGGGGGGGCTGAGCAGTTCTTC.